These 20 T cell receptor beta chains were sequenced from one sample in a study of beta chain features in type 1 diabetes. The study's findings and limits: Researchers report that Type 1 diabetes patients had moderately but significantly shorter TCRB CDR3s across all four CD4+ subsets.

Their antigen targets remain unknown. Of the isolated RNA, all was reverse transcribed, and so the sequenced material was expressed TCRB transcripts. Profiled with immunoSEQ multiplex PCR; TCRdb holds only in-frame clones, not every one. The data show a few hundred thousand clones, roughly 12% seen once. The specimen was naive CD4+ T cells from blood. All receptors come from a woman between 18 and 30 years old with type 1 diabetes.

In this sample, this clone turned up a few times. The chain combines TRBV6-6 with TRBJ1-5; D may be TRBD1 (6 bases). The CDR3 is 15 amino acids. Trimming left V 4 bases short and J 3 bases short, with 13 bases between. Germline-derived CDR1 and CDR2 are MNHNY and SVGAGI (reference sequence). This CDR3 reads CASSSNTGLNQPQHF. The DNA for the CDR3 is TGTGCCAGCAGTTCTAATACAGGGCTCAATCAGCCCCAGCATTTT.

This chain uses TRBV30 with TRBJ2-1, with 10 bases matching TRBD1. The CDR3 is 13 amino acids. With V trimmed by 3 bases and J by 9 bases, 5 bases remained unmatched. CDR1 is GTSNPN, CDR2 SVGIG, per germline (reference sequence). CDR3 region: CAWRTGGRIEQFF. The CDR3 nucleotides are TGTGCCTGGAGGACAGGGGGCCGAATTGAGCAGTTCTTC.

The CDR3: CASSRGTSTDTQYF. The CDR3 DNA reads as TGTGCCAGCAGTCGAGGGACTAGCACAGATACGCAGTATTTT. The rearrangement uses TRBV2 and TRBJ2-3, with D possibly TRBD2 on 6 matching bases. V lost 5 bases, J lost 0 bases, and 9 bases lay in between. CDR1 is SNHLY and CDR2 is FYNNEI in the germline V gene. CDR3 length equals 14 residues.

This clone appeared a few times. The chain carries TRBV25-1 and TRBJ2-7, with TRBD2 matching 11 bases. The CDR3 runs 16 residues. Germline V CDR1 and CDR2: MGHDK, SYGVNS. J was trimmed by 2 bases and V by 2 bases; bases with no gene match: 5. This chain's CDR3 is CASSETSSGRPYEQYF. In nucleotides, the CDR3 is TGTGCCAGCAGTGAAACATCTAGCGGGAGGCCCTACGAGCAGTACTTC.

This rearrangement joins TRBV29-1 to TRBJ2-5; 11 positions match TRBD2. Germline CDR1 reads SQVTM; CDR2 reads ANQGSEA. Trimming at V came to 5 bases and at J to 5 bases, leaving 10 bases not matched to a gene. The CDR3 covers 15 residues. The CDR3 coding sequence is TGCAGCGTTATGCCCCTAGCGGGGGGTAGGGAGACCCAGTACTTC. Encoded protein: CSVMPLAGGRETQYF.

V usage is TRBV29-1 and J usage is TRBJ2-5, with D tentatively TRBD1 (6 bases). V was cut by 6 bases and J by 5 bases, with 13 bases left in between. The germline CDR1 and CDR2 sequences are SQVTM and ANQGSEA. CDR3 size: 12 residues. Here the CDR3 reads CSVAQGQETQYF. The CDR3 DNA reads TGCAGCGTCGCACAGGGTCAGGAGACCCAGTACTTC. The complete variable domain, with remaining parts taken from reference TRBV29-1 and TRBJ2-5, reads SAVISQKPSRDICQRGTSLTIQCQVDSQVTMMFWYRQQPGQSLTLIATANQGSEATYESGFVIDKFPISRPNLTFSTLTVSNMSPEDSSIYLCSVAQGQETQYFGPGTRLLVL.

This chain links TRBV28 with TRBJ1-5, with 8 nucleotides matching TRBD1. With 7 bases clipped from V and 9 bases from J, the junction kept 5 bases outside the gene matches. The germline gives CDR1 MDHEN, CDR2 SYDVKM. The CDR3 extends over 12 amino acids. Here the CDR3 reads CASKPGGWPQHF. CDR3 DNA sequence: TGTGCCAGCAAACCAGGGGGCTGGCCCCAGCATTTT. Full variable domain (missing parts from reference TRBV28 and TRBJ1-5): DVKVTQSSRYLVKRTGEKVFLECVQDMDHENMFWYRQDPGLGLRLIYFSYDVKMKEKGDIPEGYSVSREKKERFSLILESASTNQTSMYLCASKPGGWPQHFGDGTRLSIL.

This clone was seen more than once but under ten times. The chain couples TRBV9 to TRBJ2-7; 7 bases line up with TRBD1. The CDR3 contains 15 residues. Germline assignment: CDR1 SGDLS and CDR2 YYNGEE. Trimming at V came to 0 bases and at J to 3 bases, leaving 6 bases not matched to a gene. CDR3 DNA sequence: TGTGCCAGCAGCGTAGGTATGGGACAGAACTACGAGCAGTACTTC. Translated, it gives CASSVGMGQNYEQYF.

This chain uses TRBV5-6 with TRBJ2-5, with 8 bases that match TRBD2. This CDR3 region has 14 residues. The V segment lost 4 bases and the J segment 3 bases; nucleotides outside the gene matches: 5. The germline V gene encodes CDR1 SGHDT and CDR2 YYEEEE. The CDR3 nucleotides read TGTGCCAGCAGCGGGGGGACTAGTGAAGAGACCCAGTACTTC. Its translation: CASSGGTSEETQYF.

This clone was seen more than once but under ten times. The chain has TRBV21-1 and TRBJ1-2; no check of the table's D call, TRBD1, against the DNA was made. TRBV21-1 is described as a pseudogene. The CDR3 length is 13 residues. CDR3 nucleotide sequence: TGTGCCAGCAGCAAAGTTCAGATCTATGGCTACACCTTC. Translated, it gives CASSKVQIYGYTF.

This clone occurred a few times. The chain recombines TRBV7-2 with TRBJ2-1, with D uncertain. Trimming pared 5 bases from V and 4 bases from J, leaving 3 bases between. This CDR3 has 11 amino acids. Germline V gene sequence: CDR1 SGHTA, CDR2 FQGNSA. The CDR3 bases are TGTGCCAGCAGCGTATACAATGAGCAGTTCTTC. This encodes CASSVYNEQFF.

The rearrangement uses TRBV5-8 and TRBJ2-7; 16 nucleotides line up with TRBD2. Germline values: CDR1 SGHTS, CDR2 YDEGEE. V was clipped by 5 bases and J by 6 bases; unmatched bases: 5. The CDR3 spans 15 residues. CDR3 DNA sequence: TGTGCCAGCAGGGGACTAGCGGGAGGGTTCGGCGAGCAGTACTTC. This sequence encodes CASRGLAGGFGEQYF.

There are a few counts of this clone. V gene TRBV14 combines with J gene TRBJ1-1, with D possibly being TRBD1 (5 bases). This CDR3 region has 13 residues. Trimming removed 3 bases from V and 2 bases from J, with 7 bases in between. The germline V gene encodes CDR1 SGHDN and CDR2 FVKESK. The CDR3 here is CASSHGGNTEAFF. The CDR3, as DNA: TGTGCCAGCAGCCACGGGGGAAACACTGAAGCTTTCTTT.

This clone has only a few counts. The DNA for the CDR3 is TGCGCCAGCAGCCAAGAGGGTTGGCGGGATCAGCCCCAGCATTTT. Residues: CASSQEGWRDQPQHF. This chain joins TRBV4-1 and TRBJ1-5, with unresolved D. The CDR3 runs 15 residues. Deletions cut 0 bases from V and 5 bases from J, with 11 bases between. The germline gives CDR1 MGHRA, CDR2 YSYEKL.

This clone has more than one count but fewer than ten. The junction differs from germline at one of its ends, possibly a read error. The chain joins TRBV18 to TRBJ1-2; no firm D call. Germline loops: CDR1 KGHSH, CDR2 LQKENI. The CDR3 is made up of 12 amino acids. CDR3 nucleotides: TGTGCCACCGCGAGATCGTCAGCGGATATAGACTTC. It is translated as CATARSSADIDF.

This clone has just a few counts. V is TRBV7-9 and J is TRBJ2-1, with D possibly matching TRBD2 (5 bases). Trimming removed 1 base from V and 15 bases from J, with 16 bases in between. Germline CDR1 and CDR2: SEHNR and FQNEAQ (reference sequence). The CDR3 runs 13 residues. CDR3 loop: CASSLGVRADRFF. The CDR3 DNA follows: TGTGCCAGCAGCTTAGGGGTGAGGGCGGACCGGTTCTTC.

This clone was detected a few times. The V call is TRBV5-1, the J call TRBJ1-1; D is undetermined. Trimming stripped 4 bases from V and 2 bases from J, with 9 bases between. Per the germline V gene, CDR1 is SGHRS and CDR2 is YFSETQ. The CDR3 runs to 13 residues. The CDR3 spells CASSPRGNTEAFF. The DNA of the CDR3 is TGCGCCAGCAGCCCTCGCGGAAACACTGAAGCTTTCTTT.

The genes are TRBV14 and TRBJ1-2; the D is unclear. Trimming pared 0 bases from V and 8 bases from J, leaving 13 bases between. Germline V CDR1 and CDR2: SGHDN, FVKESK. This CDR3 contains 14 residues. DNA of the CDR3: TGTGCCAGCAGCCAAGATAGAGGGTATGGGGGCTACACCTTC. Protein sequence: CASSQDRGYGGYTF.

The chain recombines TRBV11-3 with TRBJ2-6; 9 positions match TRBD1. The junction had 9 bases not matched to a gene; V was cut back by 5 bases and J by 13 bases. CDR1 and CDR2 from the germline V gene are SGHNT and YENEEA. The CDR3 has 14 residues. The CDR3 region is CASSPGQGGTVLTF. The CDR3 DNA is TGTGCCAGCAGCCCGGGACAGGGAGGAACGGTCCTGACTTTC.

The rearrangement joins TRBV10-2 to TRBJ2-7; TRBD1 aligns across 10 bases. With 6 bases clipped from V and 5 bases from J, the junction kept 4 bases outside the gene matches. The CDR3 consists of 13 residues. CDR1 and CDR2 (germline): WSHSY, SAAADI. The CDR3 loop is CASRGQGINEQYF. Here the CDR3 DNA reads TGCGCCAGCAGGGGACAGGGGATCAACGAGCAGTACTTC.